This is a list of T cell receptor beta chains from one sample in a study of T-cell reconstitution after alpha-beta-depleted transplantation in children. TCRdb re-called the PCR reads with MiXCR, one entry per CDR3 protein. This table holds just over 950,000 distinct CDR3 sequences, about 30% found once. Sample: PBMCs, mostly from graft donor cells, taken 360 days after TCRalphabeta/CD19-depleted stem cell transplant. The receptors here all came from a boy younger than two who had a stem cell transplant for SCID, so the T cells may come from the graft donor. Each CDR3 is given with its conserved first and last residue. A D gene is named only where the DNA matches it firmly. Clone sizes are given selectively: once, few, many, or a class where the clone is expanded.

D gene,V gene,clone size,J gene,CDR3 DNA,CDR3 protein
.,TRBV5-1,.,TRBJ2-1,TGCGCCAGCAGCTCGGGGGGACAGATCTCCTACAATGAGCAGTTCTTC,CASSSGGQISYNEQFF
.,TRBV6-5,few,TRBJ2-3,TGTGCCAGCAGTTTCGTCTCAATCACAGATACGCAGTATTTT,CASSFVSITDTQYF
.,TRBV28,.,TRBJ1-4,TGTGCCAGCAGTTTGCTCGACGACATGGAAAAACTGTTTTTT,CASSLLDDMEKLFF
.,TRBV6-1,few,TRBJ2-2,TGTGCCAGCAGTGCCGTGGGGTCGTGGTCGAACACCGGGGAGCTGTTTTTT,CASSAVGSWSNTGELFF
TRBD2,TRBV7-9,.,TRBJ2-3,TGTGCCAGCAGCTCCCGCCTTATCGGGGGAGGGGCAGATACGCAGTATTTT,CASSSRLIGGGADTQYF
TRBD1,TRBV6-5,few,TRBJ1-6,TGTGCCAGCAGTAGGGACAGAGAAGACCTCCACTTT,CASSRDREDLHF
.,TRBV28,few,TRBJ2-1,TGTGCCAGCAGTTGGGCCCCCGTAAATTACAATGAGCAGTTCTTC,CASSWAPVNYNEQFF
TRBD1,TRBV4-1,.,TRBJ1-2,TGCGCCAGCAGCCAAAAGACAGGGCCGACTGTCTACACCTTC,CASSQKTGPTVYTF
.,TRBV20-1,many,TRBJ2-2,TGCAGTGCTAGAGTAGACACCGGGGAGCTGTTTTTT,CSARVDTGELFF
.,TRBV15,.,TRBJ1-1,TGTGCCACCAGCAGCACAGAGGAAGCTTTCTTT,CATSSTEEAFF
.,TRBV5-1,.,TRBJ2-5,TGCGCCAGCAGCTTGACCAAGGGGACTCAGCAAGAGACCCAGTACTTC,CASSLTKGTQQETQYF
.,TRBV4-1,.,TRBJ1-2,TGCGCCAGCAGCCAAGATTGGGGTTTCGATGGCTACACCTTC,CASSQDWGFDGYTF
TRBD1,TRBV30,few,TRBJ2-7,TGTGCCTGGAGTGTGGGGACAGTGAGCTACGAGCAGTACTTC,CAWSVGTVSYEQYF
.,TRBV15,few,TRBJ2-3,TGTGCCACCAGCAAGCGGCCGGAAAGGCTGTCCGATACGCAGTATTTT,CATSKRPERLSDTQYF
TRBD1,TRBV28,few,TRBJ1-5,TGTGCCAGCAGTTCCCCGGGACAGGGGACTCAGCCCCAGCATTTT,CASSSPGQGTQPQHF
.,TRBV20-1,few,TRBJ1-2,TGCAGTGCTAGACCTTCCGGACCGAAGCCCTATGGCTACACCTTC,CSARPSGPKPYGYTF
.,TRBV9,few,TRBJ2-7,TGTGCCAGCAGCCCCCGGGACCACTCCTACGAGCAGTACTTC,CASSPRDHSYEQYF
TRBD2,TRBV7-9,.,TRBJ2-7,TGTGCCAGCAGCCCCCAAACTAGCGGGGGGACGAACGAGCAGTACTTC,CASSPQTSGGTNEQYF
.,TRBV29-1,.,TRBJ2-5,TGCAGCGTTGTTCGGACAGACCAAGAGACCCAGTACTTC,CSVVRTDQETQYF
.,TRBV4-2,few,TRBJ1-4,TGTGCCAGCAGCCAAGGCGCAGGGTCGGATGAAAAACTGTTTTTT,CASSQGAGSDEKLFF
.,TRBV4-2,few,TRBJ2-1,TGTGCCAGCAGCCAGGGGCGACACAATGAGCAGTTCTTC,CASSQGRHNEQFF
TRBD2,TRBV5-1,.,TRBJ2-3,TGCGCCAGCAGCCCCGCGGGGGGACTAGCAACAGATACGCAGTATTTT,CASSPAGGLATDTQYF
.,TRBV6-2/TRBV6-3,.,TRBJ2-1,TGTGCCAGCAGTTACTCTCCACGGCACAATGAGCAGTTCTTC,CASSYSPRHNEQFF
TRBD1,TRBV7-9,.,TRBJ1-4,TGTGCCAGCAGCTTTATGGGGATTCGACAGGGACCTGAAAAACTGTTTTTT,CASSFMGIRQGPEKLFF
TRBD1,TRBV12-3/TRBV12-4,few,TRBJ1-1,TGTGCCAGCAGCGAATATCAGGGGGACACTGAAGCTTTCTTT,CASSEYQGDTEAFF
TRBD2,TRBV9,.,TRBJ2-2,TGTGCCAGCAGCGTAGAGGGTGGTAGCGGGGGCCGTCGGACCGGGGAGCTGTTTTTT,CASSVEGGSGGRRTGELFF
TRBD1,TRBV11-2,.,TRBJ1-5,TGTGCCAGCAGCCCCCAAGGGACAGGGGGCAGCAAGCCCCAGCATTTT,CASSPQGTGGSKPQHF
TRBD1,TRBV11-1,few,TRBJ2-1,TGTGCCAGCAGCATATTAGTGGGGGGACAGGGGCATTTCGGATACAATGAGCAGTTCTTC,CASSILVGGQGHFGYNEQFF
TRBD1,TRBV19,.,TRBJ1-1,TGTGCCAGTAAGCTGGACAGGGGGGGTTGGACTGAAGCTTTCTTT,CASKLDRGGWTEAFF
.,TRBV12-3/TRBV12-4,once,TRBJ2-2,TGTGCCAGCAGTTTATTGGGATCGCTAGCCGGGGAGCTGTTTTTT,CASSLLGSLAGELFF
.,TRBV4-1,.,TRBJ2-5,TGCGCCAGCAGCCAAGCGCCCGGGATAGTCTACAATGTGACCCAGTACTTC,CASSQAPGIVYNVTQYF
.,TRBV20-1,.,TRBJ2-3,TGCAGTGCTAACTTCGGGGGAGCTGGCACAGATACGCAGTATTTT,CSANFGGAGTDTQYF